This T cell receptor (beta chain) was sequenced for a study of blood T cell repertoires in COVID-19. On the study more broadly: Samples representing acute and convalescent COVID-19 were sourced from the United States, Italy and Spain. PBMCs, B-cell-depleted T cells, or T cells provided the cDNA or gDNA that made up the material.

Authors' data handling: Amplification with reference gene primers provided the estimates of nucleated cell counts. Sequencing was performed with immunoSEQ multiplex PCR; in TCRdb, only in-frame clones are kept and a portion is missing. That table gives V, J and clone size, and the DNA gave D and trimming. The data contain some 360,000 clones, more than 75% of them singletons. V was clipped by 4 bases and J by 7 bases; unmatched bases: 6. This CDR3 is built from 14 residues. CDR1 is LGHDT, CDR2 YNNKEL, per germline (reference sequence). This clone came up once. Input material: peripheral blood. The TCR sequence derives from a woman in her fifties or sixties with COVID-19, enrolled during active disease. The gene calls are TRBV3-1 (or the pseudogene TRBV3-2) and TRBJ1-2; TRBD1 matches 10 bases. The DNA of the CDR3 is TGTGCCAGCAGCCCGAGGGACAGGGGCTCTGGCTACACCTTC. It yields the protein CASSPRDRGSGYTF.